This TCR beta chain was recorded in a study of T cells in Graves' hyperthyroidism and ophthalmopathy. RNA transcripts served as the template for amplifying TCR beta CDR3 regions. The study used the HTBI primer set for a first-round RT-PCR of the TCR CDR3. TCRdb re-derived calls from the multiplex PCR reads in MiXCR, one entry per CDR3 protein. Here the sample spans 250,000 to 400,000 distinct CDR3 sequences, roughly 13% being singletons. Of note for this clonotype: Antigen: not known. One base away lies a much larger clone, so this may be a sequencing read error.

Study observations and caveats: Progression to ophthalmopathy was predicted a median of 6.5 months early. Most thyroid clonotypes with frequency above 0.001 were detected in blood.

The TCR was taken from a woman aged 40 to 49 with Graves' ophthalmopathy. Material: blood.

The CDR3 sequence is CASSVGNANTGELFF. CDR3 nucleotide sequence: TGCGCCAGCAGCGTGGGCAATGCTAACACCGGGGAGCTGTTTTTT. The gene calls are TRBV5-1 and TRBJ2-2; no clear D. Germline V gene sequence: CDR1 SGHRS, CDR2 YFSETQ. This CDR3 region has 15 residues. V dropped 4 bases and J dropped 2 bases, with 12 bases sitting between them.